A selection of T cell receptor beta chains follows, all from one sample in a study of PD-L1 blockade in urothelial cancer. TCRdb's copy holds only in-frame clones and misses some; the assay was immunoSEQ multiplex PCR. The sample lists about 100,000 clones, approximately 90% seen once, with around 0.92% in the top ten. The sequencing used PBMCs, collected around atezolizumab (anti-PD-L1) treatment. These receptor sequences come from a woman aged 80 or over with urothelial cancer. CDR3s include the opening cysteine and the closing phenylalanine or tryptophan. The order of the fields is J gene, clone size, D gene, V gene, CDR3 protein, CDR3 DNA. A D gene is named only where the DNA matches it firmly. Clone size is given for some rows only: seen once, a few or many times, or a class if the clone is expanded.

J gene: TRBJ1-5; clone size: NA; D gene: NA; V gene: TRBV21-1; CDR3 protein: CASSKRNLWDRGNQPQHF; CDR3 DNA: TGTGCCAGCAGCAAACGTAACCTCTGGGACAGGGGCAATCAGCCCCAGCATTTT
J gene: TRBJ1-2; clone size: NA; D gene: NA; V gene: TRBV6-5; CDR3 protein: CASSYAGRSGYTF; CDR3 DNA: TGTGCCAGCAGTTACGCAGGGCGGTCTGGCTACACCTTC
J gene: TRBJ1-1; clone size: NA; D gene: NA; V gene: TRBV28; CDR3 protein: CASSLGTVMNTEAFF; CDR3 DNA: TGTGCCAGCAGTTTAGGAACAGTCATGAACACTGAAGCTTTCTTT
J gene: TRBJ1-1; clone size: NA; D gene: NA; V gene: TRBV6-1; CDR3 protein: CASSSTWSPNTEAFF; CDR3 DNA: TGTGCCAGCAGTTCTACTTGGTCCCCGAACACTGAAGCTTTCTTT
J gene: TRBJ1-1; clone size: NA; D gene: NA; V gene: TRBV19; CDR3 protein: CASRTQSAGEAFF; CDR3 DNA: TGTGCCAGTAGAACGCAATCGGCAGGTGAAGCTTTCTTT
J gene: TRBJ1-2; clone size: few; D gene: NA; V gene: TRBV7-2; CDR3 protein: CASSLAQQANYGYTF; CDR3 DNA: TGTGCCAGCAGCTTAGCACAGCAGGCTAACTATGGCTACACCTTC
J gene: TRBJ1-3; clone size: NA; D gene: NA; V gene: TRBV5-1; CDR3 protein: CASSLGRGGSSGNTIYF; CDR3 DNA: TGCGCCAGCAGCTTGGGGCGCGGGGGGAGCTCTGGAAACACCATATATTTT
J gene: TRBJ1-2; clone size: few; D gene: TRBD1; V gene: TRBV5-3; CDR3 protein: CARSYQGGCTF; CDR3 DNA: TGTGCCAGAAGCTACCAAGGGGGCTGCACCTTC
J gene: TRBJ1-3; clone size: NA; D gene: NA; V gene: TRBV2; CDR3 protein: CASSVEGTGNTIYF; CDR3 DNA: TGTGCCAGCAGTGTGGAGGGAACTGGAAACACCATATATTTT
J gene: TRBJ2-7; clone size: NA; D gene: NA; V gene: TRBV2; CDR3 protein: CASRVAASSYEQYF; CDR3 DNA: TGTGCCAGCAGGGTAGCCGCTAGCTCCTACGAGCAGTACTTC
J gene: TRBJ1-5; clone size: NA; D gene: NA; V gene: TRBV4-2; CDR3 protein: CASSQKGGNQPQHF; CDR3 DNA: TGTGCCAGCAGCCAAAAGGGAGGGAATCAGCCCCAGCATTTT
J gene: TRBJ1-1; clone size: NA; D gene: TRBD1; V gene: TRBV7-9; CDR3 protein: CASSLQGANEAFF; CDR3 DNA: TGTGCCAGCAGCTTACAGGGGGCGAATGAAGCTTTCTTT
J gene: TRBJ2-3; clone size: NA; D gene: TRBD2; V gene: TRBV28; CDR3 protein: CASSLAPSGGRGTQYF; CDR3 DNA: TGTGCCAGCAGTTTAGCCCCTAGCGGCGGGAGGGGTACGCAGTATTTT
J gene: TRBJ1-1; clone size: NA; D gene: NA; V gene: TRBV30; CDR3 protein: CAWSKGWNTEAFF; CDR3 DNA: TGTGCCTGGAGCAAGGGGTGGAACACTGAAGCTTTCTTT
J gene: TRBJ2-1; clone size: NA; D gene: TRBD2; V gene: TRBV5-6; CDR3 protein: CASSSLGRRREGSNEQFF; CDR3 DNA: TGTGCCAGCAGCTCGCTCGGGAGGAGGCGGGAGGGCAGCAATGAGCAGTTCTTC
J gene: TRBJ2-5; clone size: NA; D gene: NA; V gene: TRBV5-1; CDR3 protein: CASSLVEQGRETQYF; CDR3 DNA: TGCGCCAGCAGCTTGGTGGAACAGGGTCGAGAGACCCAGTACTTC
J gene: TRBJ1-2; clone size: NA; D gene: NA; V gene: TRBV7-9; CDR3 protein: CASSRDANYGYTF; CDR3 DNA: TGTGCCAGCAGCAGAGATGCTAACTATGGCTACACCTTC
J gene: TRBJ1-5; clone size: NA; D gene: NA; V gene: TRBV15; CDR3 protein: CATSRGEQPQHF; CDR3 DNA: TGTGCCACCAGCAGAGGAGAACAGCCCCAGCATTTT
J gene: TRBJ2-2; clone size: once; D gene: TRBD2; V gene: TRBV6-5; CDR3 protein: CATGNRAGVGGELFF; CDR3 DNA: TGTGCCACCGGAAACCGAGCGGGAGTTGGCGGGGAGCTGTTTTTT
J gene: TRBJ1-5; clone size: few; D gene: NA; V gene: TRBV5-4; CDR3 protein: CASSGGWGQPQHF; CDR3 DNA: TGTGCCAGCTCTGGGGGGTGGGGTCAGCCCCAGCATTTT
J gene: TRBJ2-7; clone size: NA; D gene: TRBD2; V gene: TRBV29-1; CDR3 protein: CSVEGGGEQYF; CDR3 DNA: TGCAGCGTTGAAGGGGGGGGCGAGCAGTACTTC
J gene: TRBJ2-1; clone size: NA; D gene: NA; V gene: TRBV27; CDR3 protein: CASSFNTYNEQFF; CDR3 DNA: TGTGCCAGCAGTTTTAACACCTACAATGAGCAGTTCTTC